Each of the 9 T cell receptor beta chains below was sequenced from the same sample in a study of CD8+CD57+ T cells in acquired aplastic anemia. Sequencing was done on patients that had shown CD8+CD57+ cell expansion by flow cytometry. Profiles of TCR beta VDJ and CDR3 were generated from a genomic DNA template. Via MiXCR, TCRdb re-called the reads, giving one row per CDR3 protein. This sample carries about 180,000 distinct CDR3 sequences, 47% of them seen once, and the ten largest clones take more than 1%. Sequenced input: sorted CD4+, CD8+, or CD8+CD57+ T cells (not recorded which) from PBMCs. Every receptor here comes from a human donor with aplastic anemia.

This clonotype has only a few counts. The chain carries TRBV18 and TRBJ1-1, with a possible D match to TRBD1 (6 bases). V lost 4 bases, J lost 1 base, and 10 bases lay in between. CDR3 length: 14 amino acids. From germline, CDR1 is KGHSH and CDR2 LQKENI. CDR3 DNA: TGTGCCAGCTCACAGGGGACACCGAACACTGAAGCTTTCTTT. Protein: CASSQGTPNTEAFF.

The genes are TRBV10-3 and TRBJ2-6; 8 bases line up with TRBD1. CDR1 and CDR2 (germline): ENHRY, SYGVKD. V gave up 4 bases and J gave up 2 bases; unmatched junction bases: 7. CDR3 length: 17 amino acids. DNA for the CDR3: TGTGCCATCAGTGTTGGACAGGGTAGGACTGGGGCCAACGTCCTGACTTTC. Protein product: CAISVGQGRTGANVLTF.

This clonotype has just a few counts. It may be a read error: a sequence one base away is much more abundant. Lacking the conserved final phenylalanine or tryptophan, this CDR3 likely reflects a read error. CDR3 sequence reads: CASSSSPNTGELFS. The CDR3 DNA sequence: TGTGCCAGCTCCTCGAGTCCGAACACCGGGGAGCTGTTTTCT. The chain couples TRBV6-4 to TRBJ2-2, with unresolved D. The CDR3 loop spans 14 amino acids. Germline V gives CDR1 MRHNA, CDR2 SNTAGT. Trimming pared 8 bases from V and 0 bases from J, leaving 10 bases between.

This clonotype was observed at least ten times. This chain connects TRBV19 to TRBJ1-1, with D uncertain. This CDR3 has 13 amino acids. V lost 9 bases, J lost 2 bases, and 13 bases lay in between. Germline V gene lookup returns CDR1 LNHDA and CDR2 SQIVND (reference sequence). The CDR3 DNA reads TGTGCCAGCTCCTTTCGCCCTAACACTGAAGCTTTCTTT. It translates to CASSFRPNTEAFF.

The sample holds many counts of this clonotype. This chain connects TRBV25-1 to TRBJ1-1; D not resolved. Per germline, CDR1 MGHDK and CDR2 SYGVNS. The CDR3 has 12 amino acids. Trimming shortened V by 6 bases and J by 1 base, and 6 bases separated the two germline ends. This CDR3 is CASRSANTEAFF. CDR3 coding DNA: TGTGCCAGCAGGTCAGCGAACACTGAAGCTTTCTTT.

The gene calls are TRBV10-3 and TRBJ2-2, with D maybe TRBD1 (5 bases). The V end was cut by 2 bases, the J end by 5 bases, with 12 bases between. Germline V lookup: CDR1 ENHRY, CDR2 SYGVKD. The CDR3 is made up of 15 amino acids. CDR3 DNA: TGTGCCATCAGTGAGAAGGGGCTGGGGACCGGGGAGCTGTTTTTT. Translation: CAISEKGLGTGELFF.

The chain couples TRBV7-2 to TRBJ1-5; D is ambiguous. V was shortened by 5 bases and J by 1 base, with 6 bases between the two germline ends. The CDR3 totals 13 residues. CDR1 is SGHTA and CDR2 is FQGNSA in the germline V gene. The CDR3 DNA follows: TGTGCCAGCAGCAGCCAGAGCAATCAGCCCCAGCATTTT. Translated, it gives CASSSQSNQPQHF. Supplemented by reference TRBV7-2 and TRBJ1-5, the full variable domain reads GAGVSQSPSNKVTEKGKDVELRCDPISGHTALYWYRQSLGQGLEFLIYFQGNSAPDKSGLPSDRFSAERTGGSVSTLTIQRTQQEDSAVYLCASSSQSNQPQHFGDGTRLSIL.

The CDR3 loop reads CASSLDRDNNEQFF. The CDR3 coding sequence is TGTGCCAGTAGTCTCGACAGAGATAACAATGAGCAGTTCTTC. The chain is built from TRBV19 and TRBJ2-1, with D perhaps matching TRBD1 (5 bases). The CDR3 extends over 14 amino acids. V was shortened by 5 bases and J by 5 bases, with 13 bases between the two germline ends. The germline gives CDR1 LNHDA, CDR2 SQIVND (reference sequence).

The V call is TRBV20-1, the J call TRBJ1-2, with a tentative D call TRBD1 (5 bases). The CDR3 is made up of 13 amino acids. Germline V gene sequence: CDR1 DFQATT, CDR2 SNEGSKA (reference sequence). V dropped 6 bases and J dropped 8 bases, with 19 bases sitting between them. The CDR3 coding sequence is TGCAGTGCCGGACCCGGGACCGGGGTCGGCTACACCTTC. Translated: CSAGPGTGVGYTF.